The clone carrying this T cell receptor beta chain was recorded at least ten times. What it binds is not known. This sample was taken from a study of T cell repertoires in cytomegalovirus infection. Study information: Based on public TCR beta signatures, there were indications of CMV infection and of a matching HLA type.

The CDR3 runs 15 residues. The V gene lost 8 bases and the J gene lost 0 bases, with 16 bases spanning the gap. In TCRdb, the reads were re-called with MiXCR into one record per CDR3 protein. The sample includes fewer than 550,000 distinct CDR3 sequences, about 15% of them seen just once. Overall study findings and caveats: Carriers of CMV plus the relevant HLA were identified by cumulative public TCR beta family frequency. What dominated the ex vivo response were HLA-C-restricted CMV-specific TCR beta clonotypes.

This clonotype originated in a human donor in good health (CMV status not recorded). Some clones in this sample may be carry-over from other donors' samples. The V gene is TRBV12-3 or TRBV12-4, the J gene TRBJ1-2; the D gene is possibly TRBD1 (6 bases). The sample comprised CD8+ T cells from PBMCs. The CDR3 DNA sequence: TGTGCCAGCTTCGGGGGGGCAGATACTAACTATGGCTACACCTTC. It translates to CASFGGADTNYGYTF.